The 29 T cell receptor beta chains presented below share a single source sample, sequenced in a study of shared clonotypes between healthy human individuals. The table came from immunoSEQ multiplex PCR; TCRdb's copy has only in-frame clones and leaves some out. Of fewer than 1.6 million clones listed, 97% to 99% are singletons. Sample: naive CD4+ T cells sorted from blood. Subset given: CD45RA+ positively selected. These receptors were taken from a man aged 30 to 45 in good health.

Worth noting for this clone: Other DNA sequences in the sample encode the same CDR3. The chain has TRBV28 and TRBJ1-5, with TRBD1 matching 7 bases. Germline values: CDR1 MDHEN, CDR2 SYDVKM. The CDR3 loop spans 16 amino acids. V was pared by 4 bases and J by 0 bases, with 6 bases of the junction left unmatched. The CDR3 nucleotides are TGTGCCAGCAGTTCGTGGACAGGTAATAGCAATCAGCCCCAGCATTTT. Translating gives CASSSWTGNSNQPQHF.

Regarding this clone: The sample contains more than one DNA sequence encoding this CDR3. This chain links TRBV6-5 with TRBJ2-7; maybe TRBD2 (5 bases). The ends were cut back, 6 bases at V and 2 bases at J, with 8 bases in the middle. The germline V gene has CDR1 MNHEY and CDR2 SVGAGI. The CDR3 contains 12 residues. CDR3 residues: CASSPGAYEQYF. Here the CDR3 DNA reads TGTGCCAGCAGCCCCGGGGCCTACGAGCAGTACTTC.

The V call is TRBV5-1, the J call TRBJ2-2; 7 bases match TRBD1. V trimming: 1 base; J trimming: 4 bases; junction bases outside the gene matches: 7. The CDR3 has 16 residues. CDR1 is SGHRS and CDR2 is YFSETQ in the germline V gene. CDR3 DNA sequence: TGCGCCAGCAGCTTGTTAGGGGGCACGGCCACCGGGGAGCTGTTTTTT. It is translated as CASSLLGGTATGELFF.

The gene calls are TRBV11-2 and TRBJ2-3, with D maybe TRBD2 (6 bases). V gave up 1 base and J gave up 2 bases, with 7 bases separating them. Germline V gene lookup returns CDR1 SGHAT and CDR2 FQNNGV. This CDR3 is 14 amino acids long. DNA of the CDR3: TGTGCCAGCAGCTTAGGGACTACCACAGATACGCAGTATTTT. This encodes CASSLGTTTDTQYF.

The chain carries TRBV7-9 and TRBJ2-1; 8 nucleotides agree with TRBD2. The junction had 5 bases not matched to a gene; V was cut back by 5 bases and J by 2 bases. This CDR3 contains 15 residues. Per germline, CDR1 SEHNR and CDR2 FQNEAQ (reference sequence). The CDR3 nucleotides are TGTGCCAGCAGCCGAAGCGGGAGTCCCTACAATGAGCAGTTCTTC. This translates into CASSRSGSPYNEQFF.

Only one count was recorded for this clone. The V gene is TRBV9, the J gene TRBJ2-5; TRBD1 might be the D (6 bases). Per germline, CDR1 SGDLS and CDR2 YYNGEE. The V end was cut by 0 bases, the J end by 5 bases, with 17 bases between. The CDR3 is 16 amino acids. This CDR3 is CASSVAAGQGIETQYF. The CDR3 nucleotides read TGTGCCAGCAGCGTAGCAGCCGGGCAGGGGATCGAGACCCAGTACTTC.

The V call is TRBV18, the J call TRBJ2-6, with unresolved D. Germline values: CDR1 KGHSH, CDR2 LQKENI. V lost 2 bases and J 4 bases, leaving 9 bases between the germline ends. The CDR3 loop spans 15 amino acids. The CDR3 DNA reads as TGTGCCAGCTCACCATATTCACGGGGGGCCAACGTCCTGACTTTC. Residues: CASSPYSRGANVLTF.

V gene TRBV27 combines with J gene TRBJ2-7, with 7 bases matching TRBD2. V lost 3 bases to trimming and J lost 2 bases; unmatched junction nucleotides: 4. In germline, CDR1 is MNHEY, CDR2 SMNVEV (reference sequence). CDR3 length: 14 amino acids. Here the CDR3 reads CASSFGGGPYEQYF. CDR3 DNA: TGTGCCAGCAGTTTCGGGGGAGGGCCCTACGAGCAGTACTTC.

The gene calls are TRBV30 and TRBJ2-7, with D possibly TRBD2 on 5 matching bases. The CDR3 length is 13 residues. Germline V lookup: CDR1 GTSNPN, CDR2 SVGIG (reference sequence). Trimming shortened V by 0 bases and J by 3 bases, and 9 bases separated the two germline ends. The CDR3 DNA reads TGTGCCTGGAGTGTATCCGGGGACTACGAGCAGTACTTC. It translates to CAWSVSGDYEQYF.

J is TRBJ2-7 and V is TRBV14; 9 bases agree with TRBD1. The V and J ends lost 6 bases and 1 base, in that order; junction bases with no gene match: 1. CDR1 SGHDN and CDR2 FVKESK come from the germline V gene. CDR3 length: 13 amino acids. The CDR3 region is CASRDRGSYEQYF. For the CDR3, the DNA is TGTGCCAGCAGGGACAGGGGATCCTACGAGCAGTACTTC. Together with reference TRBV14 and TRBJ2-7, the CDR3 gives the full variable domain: EAGVTQFPSHSVIEKGQTVTLRCDPISGHDNLYWYRRVMGKEIKFLLHFVKESKQDESGMPNNRFLAERTGGTYSTLKVQPAELEDSGVYFCASRDRGSYEQYFGPGTRLTVT.

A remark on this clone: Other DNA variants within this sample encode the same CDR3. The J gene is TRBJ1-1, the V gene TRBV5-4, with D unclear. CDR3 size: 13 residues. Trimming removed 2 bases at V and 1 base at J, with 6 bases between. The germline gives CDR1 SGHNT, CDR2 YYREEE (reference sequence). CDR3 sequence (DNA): TGTGCCAGCAGCTTAGAGTCGAACACTGAAGCTTTCTTT. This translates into CASSLESNTEAFF.

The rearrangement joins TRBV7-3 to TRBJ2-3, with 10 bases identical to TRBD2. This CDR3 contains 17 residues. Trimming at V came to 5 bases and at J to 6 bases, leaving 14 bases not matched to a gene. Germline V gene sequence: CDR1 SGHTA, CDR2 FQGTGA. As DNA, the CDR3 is TGTGCCAGCAGCCGCAGGGGAGCGGGAGGGCTTGCGGATACGCAGTATTTT. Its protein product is CASSRRGAGGLADTQYF.

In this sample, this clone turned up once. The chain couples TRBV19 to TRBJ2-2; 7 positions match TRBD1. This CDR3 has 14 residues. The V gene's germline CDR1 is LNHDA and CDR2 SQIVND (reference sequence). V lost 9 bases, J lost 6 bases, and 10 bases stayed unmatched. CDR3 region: CARRGTVKSGELFF. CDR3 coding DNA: TGTGCCAGGAGAGGGACAGTTAAGTCCGGGGAGCTGTTTTTT.

The CDR3, as DNA: TGCGCCAGCAGCCAAGATTCGAGCGGGAGGTACTACGAGCAGTACTTC. Protein sequence: CASSQDSSGRYYEQYF. The chain carries TRBV4-1 and TRBJ2-7, with 9 bases lining up with TRBD2. The CDR3 totals 16 residues. Trimming removed 0 bases from V and 3 bases from J; junction bases left unmatched: 6. Germline CDR1 and CDR2: MGHRA and YSYEKL.

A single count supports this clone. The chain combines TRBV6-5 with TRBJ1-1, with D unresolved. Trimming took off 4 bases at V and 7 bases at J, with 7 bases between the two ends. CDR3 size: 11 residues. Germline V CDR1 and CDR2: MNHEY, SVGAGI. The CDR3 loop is CASSSNIEAFF. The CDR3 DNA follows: TGTGCCAGCAGTTCCAATATTGAAGCTTTCTTT.

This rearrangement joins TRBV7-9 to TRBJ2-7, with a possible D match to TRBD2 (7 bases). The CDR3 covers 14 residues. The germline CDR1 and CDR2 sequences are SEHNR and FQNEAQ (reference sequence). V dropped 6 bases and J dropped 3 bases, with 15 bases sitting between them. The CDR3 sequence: CASREIGGHYEQYF. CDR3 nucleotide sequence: TGTGCCAGCAGGGAAATCGGGGGGCACTACGAGCAGTACTTC.

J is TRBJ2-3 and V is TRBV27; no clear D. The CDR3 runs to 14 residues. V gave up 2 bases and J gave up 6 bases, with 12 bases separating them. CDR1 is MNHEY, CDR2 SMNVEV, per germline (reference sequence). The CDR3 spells CASSLRPPLDTQYF. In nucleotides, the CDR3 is TGTGCCAGCAGTTTAAGGCCCCCCTTGGATACGCAGTATTTT.

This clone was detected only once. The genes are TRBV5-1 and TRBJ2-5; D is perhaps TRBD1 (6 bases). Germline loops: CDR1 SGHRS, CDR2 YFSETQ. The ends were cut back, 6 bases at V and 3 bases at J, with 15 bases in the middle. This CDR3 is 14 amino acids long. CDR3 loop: CASTGGRGEETQYF. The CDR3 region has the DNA TGCGCCAGCACTGGGGGCAGAGGAGAAGAGACCCAGTACTTC.

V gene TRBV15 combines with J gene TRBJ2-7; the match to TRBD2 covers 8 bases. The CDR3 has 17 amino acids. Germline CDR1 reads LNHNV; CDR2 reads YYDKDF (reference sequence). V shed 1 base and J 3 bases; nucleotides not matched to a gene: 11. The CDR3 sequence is CATSRVVGSGSHYEQYF. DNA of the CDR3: TGTGCCACCAGCAGAGTGGTGGGGAGCGGGAGTCACTACGAGCAGTACTTC.

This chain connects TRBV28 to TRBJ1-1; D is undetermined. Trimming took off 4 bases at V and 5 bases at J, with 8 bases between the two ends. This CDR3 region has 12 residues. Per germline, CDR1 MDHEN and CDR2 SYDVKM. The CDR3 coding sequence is TGTGCCAGCAGTTCCGTGGGAACTGAAGCTTTCTTT. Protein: CASSSVGTEAFF.

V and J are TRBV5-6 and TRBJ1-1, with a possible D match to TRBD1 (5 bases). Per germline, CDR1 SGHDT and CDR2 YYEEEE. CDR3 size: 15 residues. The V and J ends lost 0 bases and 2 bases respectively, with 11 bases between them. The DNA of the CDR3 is TGTGCCAGCAGCTTGGCGGGGGATTCCAACACTGAAGCTTTCTTT. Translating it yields CASSLAGDSNTEAFF.

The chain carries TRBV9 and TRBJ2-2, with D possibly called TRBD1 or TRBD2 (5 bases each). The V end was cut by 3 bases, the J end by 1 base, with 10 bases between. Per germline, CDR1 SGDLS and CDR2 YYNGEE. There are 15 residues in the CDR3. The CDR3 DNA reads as TGTGCCAGCAGCGAAGGGACGGGGAACACCGGGGAGCTGTTTTTT. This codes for CASSEGTGNTGELFF.

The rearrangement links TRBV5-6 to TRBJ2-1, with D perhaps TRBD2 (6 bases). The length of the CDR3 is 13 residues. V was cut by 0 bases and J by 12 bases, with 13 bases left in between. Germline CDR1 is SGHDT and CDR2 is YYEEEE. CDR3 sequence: CASSLATGTVQFF. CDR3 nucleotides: TGTGCCAGCAGCTTGGCCACGGGGACTGTGCAGTTCTTC.

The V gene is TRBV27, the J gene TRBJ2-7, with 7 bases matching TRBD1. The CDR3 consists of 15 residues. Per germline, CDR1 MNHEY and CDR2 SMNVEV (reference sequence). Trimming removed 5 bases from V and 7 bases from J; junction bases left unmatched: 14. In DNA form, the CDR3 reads TGTGCCAGCAGTGTTTACACCGACAGGGCGAGGGAGCAGTACTTC. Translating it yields CASSVYTDRAREQYF.

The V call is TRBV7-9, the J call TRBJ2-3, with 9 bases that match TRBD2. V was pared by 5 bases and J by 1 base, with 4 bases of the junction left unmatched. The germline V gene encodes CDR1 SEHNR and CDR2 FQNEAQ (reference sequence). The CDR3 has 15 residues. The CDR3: CASSPREGGTDTQYF. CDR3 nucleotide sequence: TGTGCCAGCAGCCCGCGGGAGGGCGGCACAGATACGCAGTATTTT.

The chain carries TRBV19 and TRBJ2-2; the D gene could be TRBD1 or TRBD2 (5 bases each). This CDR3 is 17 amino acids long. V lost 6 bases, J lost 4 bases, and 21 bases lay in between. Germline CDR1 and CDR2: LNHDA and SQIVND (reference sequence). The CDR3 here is CASRVGVGLRSTGELFF. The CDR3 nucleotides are TGTGCCAGTAGGGTGGGGGTAGGACTGAGATCCACCGGGGAGCTGTTTTTT.

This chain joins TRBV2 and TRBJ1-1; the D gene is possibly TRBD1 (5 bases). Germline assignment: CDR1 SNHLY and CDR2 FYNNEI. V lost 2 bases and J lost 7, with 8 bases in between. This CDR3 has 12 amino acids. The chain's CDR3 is CASSEQQGEAFF. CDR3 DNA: TGTGCCAGCAGTGAACAGCAGGGTGAAGCTTTCTTT.

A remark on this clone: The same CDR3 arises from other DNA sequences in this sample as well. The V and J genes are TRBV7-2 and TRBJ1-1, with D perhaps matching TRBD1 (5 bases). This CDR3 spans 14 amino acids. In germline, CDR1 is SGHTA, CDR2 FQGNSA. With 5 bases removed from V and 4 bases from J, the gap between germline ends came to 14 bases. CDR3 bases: TGTGCCAGCAGCCTAGGGGCAGGGAGCACTGAAGCTTTCTTT. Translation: CASSLGAGSTEAFF.

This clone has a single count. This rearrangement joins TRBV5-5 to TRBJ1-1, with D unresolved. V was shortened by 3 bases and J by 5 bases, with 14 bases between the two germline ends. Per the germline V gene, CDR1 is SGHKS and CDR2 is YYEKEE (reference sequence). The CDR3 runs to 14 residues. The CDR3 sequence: CASSSGPQTTEAFF. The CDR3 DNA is TGTGCCAGCAGCTCCGGGCCGCAGACGACTGAAGCTTTCTTT.